This T cell receptor beta chain is drawn from a study of blood T cell repertoires in COVID-19. About the research overall: COVID-19 samples, acute and convalescent, were from the United States, Italy and Spain. PBMCs, B-cell-depleted T cells, or T cells were the source of the cDNA or gDNA that made up the material.

From germline, CDR1 is MDHEN and CDR2 SYDVKM. The CDR3 runs to 14 residues. The ends were cut back, 6 bases at V and 4 bases at J, with 13 bases in the middle. Original handling: Amplification of reference gene primers provided the estimated nucleated cell counts. Assay: immunoSEQ multiplex PCR; the TCRdb copy retains only in-frame clones and omits some. D and trimming were read from the DNA, whereas the V and J calls and clone size are those reported in that table. The sample consists of around 380,000 clones, more than 75% of them appearing once. Material for sequencing was peripheral blood. This chain joins TRBV28 and TRBJ1-5; D is perhaps TRBD1 (6 bases). The TCR was taken from a human donor with acute or convalescent COVID-19. The donor label of this sample is uncertain. The DNA of the CDR3 is TGTGCCAGCAGACCCGGACAGACAAATCAGCCCCAGCATTTT. It translates to CASRPGQTNQPQHF.